In this sample, the clone carrying this T cell receptor beta chain turned up a few times. The antigen is unknown. Quantitative 5'-RACE was performed with molecular barcodes, and it yielded the TCR beta libraries. TCRdb re-derived calls from the 5' RACE reads in MiXCR, one entry per CDR3 protein. The repertoire includes 220,000 or so distinct CDR3 sequences, around 19% of them detected once, and more than 40% sits in the top ten. The data derive from a study of CD8 T cells in ankylosing spondylitis. Findings and caveats of the study: Peripheral blood held disease-linked clones only at relatively low frequency, and these were CD8+. Some of these motif variants have turned up before, in reports on reactive arthritis synovial fluid and blood. Ankylosing spondylitis blood seemed to carry a telltale TCR beta motif made of several highly homologous variants.

The V and J ends lost 3 bases and 1 base respectively, with 15 bases between them. The CDR3 extends over 17 amino acids. The sequenced sample was blood, either unsorted or a sorted T cell fraction (not recorded which). This clonotype originated in a male donor with ankylosing spondylitis. This chain joins TRBV12-3 or TRBV12-4 and TRBJ2-2; D not resolved. The CDR3 DNA reads as TGTGCCAGCAGTTTTCCCGACGACGACCAGAACACCGGGGAGCTGTTTTTT. Its protein product is CASSFPDDDQNTGELFF.